The clone carrying this T cell receptor beta chain was detected ten times or more. The sample belongs to a study of blood T cells in healthy people across ages. V was clipped by 4 bases and J by 2 bases, with 13 bases between them. Looked up from germline, CDR1 is SQVTM and CDR2 is ANQGSEA. The CDR3 totals 14 residues. The use of a sample-barcoded 5' primer and a J-beta primer mix characterized a second PCR of about 6 to 12 cycles. TCRdb reprocessed the 5' RACE reads with MiXCR, giving one entry per CDR3 protein. This table has hundreds of thousands of distinct CDR3 sequences, roughly half appearing once. The sample, approximately 11 milliliters of peripheral blood, was drawn from each donor.

The chain combines TRBV29-1 with TRBJ2-3, with D possibly matching TRBD2 (7 bases). The sample comprised blood. This receptor was obtained from a woman of 80 years or more in good health. DNA of the CDR3: TGCAGCGTTGGGGGGGGCGGTGACACAGATACGCAGTATTTT. Translated, it gives CSVGGGGDTDTQYF.